The 22 T cell receptor beta chains below all came from one sample that was sequenced in a study of tumor-infiltrating lymphocytes in primary liver carcinoma (dated 2017 in TCRdb). Blood RNA was extracted from unsorted whole blood with TRIzol reagent; germline DNA came from the DNeasy Blood & Tissue kit. Sequencing used an Illumina HiSeq 2500. A constant-region primer and ProtoScript II reverse transcriptase were used to reverse-transcribe TCRbeta-specific cDNA from roughly 0.5 ug total RNA. Construction of the TCRbeta libraries relied on three nested rounds of multiplex PCR, following a slightly modified ARM-PCR procedure. Each of the first two PCR rounds ran for roughly 9 cycles using multiplex TRBV1-TRBV30 forward primers together with a Cbeta reverse primer. TCRdb redid the processing of the public reads, applying fastp at Q25 and MiXCR, and retained in-frame beta chains. Under each unique CDR3 protein, matching rows form one entry showing the most common genes and DNA. This sample comprises about 330,000 distinct CDR3 sequences, around 60% of them detected only once. Approximately 5.9% of the sample rests with the top ten.

Sequenced input: peripheral blood. The receptor source for this set is a man in his forties with primary liver carcinoma and hepatitis B virus infection.

The rearrangement joins TRBV6-6 to TRBJ1-6, with D hard to call. CDR1 and CDR2 from the germline V gene are MNHNY and SVGAGI (reference sequence). This CDR3 has 14 residues. Trimming took 6 bases from V and 3 from J, leaving 9 bases between them. CDR3 nucleotides: TGTGCCAGCAGCCTCGACATCTATAATTCACCCCTCCACTTT. As protein: CASSLDIYNSPLHF.

About this clonotype: This may stem from a read error, because a much larger clone lies one nucleotide away. The chain carries TRBV6-2 or TRBV6-3 and TRBJ2-3; 9 nucleotides align to TRBD2. The germline V gene has CDR1 MNHEY and CDR2 SVGEGT. The CDR3 sequence is 17 residues long. The CDR3 loop reads CTSSYPTSGYSTDTQYF. CDR3 in DNA: TGTACCAGCAGTTACCCGACTAGCGGATATAGCACAGATACGCAGTATTTT.

The chain couples TRBV10-1 to TRBJ2-2; TRBD1 matches 9 bases. V gave up 1 base and J gave up 4 bases; unmatched junction bases: 10. The germline V gene encodes CDR1 WNHNN and CDR2 SYGVQD (reference sequence). The CDR3 runs to 18 residues. The CDR3 DNA reads TGCGCCAGCAGTGAGTGTCTGATCGGGACAGGGTTCACCGGGGAGCTGTTTTTT. Protein sequence: CASSECLIGTGFTGELFF.

With respect to this clonotype: Being one base from a much bigger clone, this may be a read error. This chain links TRBV4-1 with TRBJ2-7; 8 positions agree with TRBD1. The CDR3 consists of 14 residues. Germline V gene lookup returns CDR1 MGHRA and CDR2 YSYEKL. The CDR3 reads CASSIQGAVDEQCF. In nucleotides, the CDR3 is TGCGCCAGCAGCATTCAGGGGGCCGTCGACGAGCAGTGCTTC.

This clonotype came up many times. The chain couples TRBV29-1 to TRBJ1-5, with 10 nucleotides matching TRBD1. CDR1 SQVTM and CDR2 ANQGSEA come from the germline V gene. With 3 bases clipped from V and 5 bases from J, the junction kept 1 base outside the gene matches. The CDR3 runs to 13 residues. CDR3 in amino acids: CSVEGTGDQPQHF. DNA for the CDR3: TGCAGCGTTGAGGGGACAGGGGATCAGCCCCAGCATTTT.

Comment on this clonotype: Likely a read error: the CDR3 ends without its conserved phenylalanine or tryptophan. The chain recombines TRBV11-2 with TRBJ2-5; D is uncertain. The CDR3 length is 14 residues. V lost 4 bases and J lost 5, with 14 bases in between. Germline assignment: CDR1 SGHAT and CDR2 FQNNGV. CDR3 sequence (DNA): TGTGCCAGCAGCTCGGACGTTCCACAGGAGACCCAGTACTTA. Protein sequence: CASSSDVPQETQYL.

Concerning this clonotype itself: Mismatch with germline at one junction end may stem from a read error. The V gene is TRBV11-2, the J gene TRBJ2-1; D is undetermined. The CDR3 spans 14 residues. From germline, CDR1 is SGHAT and CDR2 FQNNGV. In DNA form, the CDR3 reads TGTGCCAGCAGCATTCGCGGAAACTACAATGAGGAGTTCTTC. Translation: CASSIRGNYNEEFF.

The chain has TRBV12-3 or TRBV12-4 and TRBJ2-7; no clear D gene. V was shortened by 5 bases and J by 4 bases, with 6 bases between the two germline ends. This CDR3 is 11 amino acids long. The CDR3 loop reads CASSTQYEQYF. Here the CDR3 DNA reads TGTGCCAGCAGTACTCAATACGAGCAGTACTTC.

On this clonotype: A junction end diverges from the germline sequence, so it may reflect a read error. The chain employs TRBV5-6 and TRBJ2-1, with D tentatively TRBD1 (6 bases). The germline CDR1 and CDR2 sequences are SGHDT and YYEEEE. CDR3 length: 14 amino acids. The CDR3 sequence is CANSVDWGRGEQFF. The CDR3 nucleotides read TGTGCCAACAGCGTGGACTGGGGCAGGGGTGAGCAGTTCTTC. Combining the CDR3 with reference TRBV5-6 and TRBJ2-1 gives the whole variable domain DAGVTQSPTHLIKTRGQQVTLRCSPKSGHDTVSWYQQALGQGPQFIFQYYEEEERQRGNFPDRFSGHQFPNYSSELNVNALLLGDSALYLCANSVDWGRGEQFFGPGTRLTVL.

This clonotype has only a few counts. The conserved final phenylalanine or tryptophan is absent from the CDR3, which likely points to a read error. The chain carries TRBV6-5 and TRBJ2-7; 7 positions agree with TRBD2. The CDR3 is 14 amino acids. The germline V gene encodes CDR1 MNHEY and CDR2 SVGAGI. V shed 3 bases, J shed 5 bases, and the junction held 7 bases outside the gene matches. The CDR3 protein is CASSYLPGGDEQYL. CDR3 nucleotide sequence: TGTGCCAGCAGTTATCTCCCTGGGGGGGACGAGCAGTACTTA.

The chain employs TRBV24-1 and TRBJ2-1, with 10 bases matching TRBD1. The CDR3 has 17 amino acids. V trimming: 4 bases; J trimming: 7 bases; junction bases outside the gene matches: 12. Germline assignment: CDR1 KGHDR and CDR2 SFDVKD. CDR3 residues: CATSDPLGGQGINEQFF. CDR3 DNA sequence: TGTGCCACCAGTGACCCCTTGGGGGGACAGGGGATTAATGAGCAGTTCTTC.

This clonotype was observed many times. This chain joins TRBV4-3 and TRBJ2-3, with no clear D. Germline CDR1 reads LGHNA; CDR2 reads YSLEER. This CDR3 has 13 amino acids. V lost 1 base and J lost 6, with 8 bases in between. CDR3: CASSQGTSDTQYF. In nucleotides, the CDR3 is TGCGCCAGCAGCCAAGGGACCTCCGATACGCAGTATTTT.

As for this clonotype: An end of the junction does not agree with germline; a read error may underlie this. The chain couples TRBV10-2 to TRBJ2-3, with 8 bases fitting TRBD2. The length of the CDR3 is 16 residues. Germline assignment: CDR1 WSHSY and CDR2 SAAADI. In DNA, the CDR3 is TGCGCCAGCCTTTCCGGGACAAGGACTAGCACAGATACGCGGTATTTT. It is translated as CASLSGTRTSTDTRYF.

Details on this clonotype: A much larger clone is a single base away; this may be a read error. The genes are TRBV12-3 or TRBV12-4 and TRBJ1-4, with D hard to call. Between the trimmed V and J ends, which lost 5 bases and 7 bases, there was a span of 11 bases. This CDR3 spans 13 amino acids. CDR3 sequence reads: CASSTYMGEKLFF. The CDR3 nucleotides are TGTGCCAGCAGTACCTACATGGGTGAAAAACTGTTTTTT.

About this clonotype itself: One end of the junction is discordant with germline, which a read error may explain. The chain couples TRBV11-2 to TRBJ1-3; unclear D gene. This CDR3 spans 15 amino acids. Germline CDR1 and CDR2: SGHAT and FQNNGV. CDR3 nucleotides: TGTGTCAGCAGCTCTCGGATAGAACTTTTGAACACCATATATTTT. Translated: CVSSSRIELLNTIYF.

The V and J genes are TRBV5-4 and TRBJ2-1; no definite D call. This CDR3 is 14 amino acids long. V was trimmed by 5 bases and J by 1 base, leaving 10 bases between them. Germline lookup yields CDR1 SGHNT and CDR2 YYREEE (reference sequence). CDR3: CASRLVGSYNEQFF. The DNA of the CDR3 is TGTGCCAGCAGATTAGTGGGGTCCTACAATGAGCAGTTCTTC.

The rearrangement links TRBV10-3 to TRBJ2-3; D not resolved. V shed 0 bases and J shed 6 bases, with 19 bases lying between them. The CDR3 totals 17 residues. Germline loops: CDR1 ENHRY, CDR2 SYGVKD. CDR3 DNA sequence: TGTGCCATCAGTGAGTCGAAAGTGGCCGAGGCCGGGGATACGCAGTATTTT. Its protein product is CAISESKVAEAGDTQYF.

This clonotype was seen only once. A read error may account for a junction end that differs from germline. The V and J genes are TRBV5-6 and TRBJ2-2, with D perhaps TRBD1 or TRBD2 (5 bases each). Germline values: CDR1 SGHDT, CDR2 YYEEEE. This CDR3 spans 17 amino acids. CDR3 DNA sequence: TGTGCCAGCAGCTTGGGTTGGGTTGACAGTAACACCGGGGAGCTGCTTTTT. Residues: CASSLGWVDSNTGELLF.

Comments on this clonotype: This sequence may be a read error, since a much larger clone differs from it by one base. The V and J genes are TRBV4-1 and TRBJ1-1; D unclear. CDR3 size: 15 residues. Trimming took 4 bases from V and 1 from J, leaving 13 bases between them. CDR1 MGHRA and CDR2 YSYEKL come from the germline V gene. The CDR3 DNA reads as TGCGCCAGCAGCCGAGATGAGACACGGAACACTGAAGCTTTCTTT. It encodes CASSRDETRNTEAFF.

The CDR3 reads CASSQLGGTQYF. CDR3 DNA sequence: TGTGCCAGCAGTCAGCTCGGAGGTACGCAGTATTTT. The chain couples TRBV12-3 or TRBV12-4 to TRBJ2-3; perhaps TRBD2 as D (5 bases). This CDR3 contains 12 residues. Trimming took 5 bases from V and 8 from J, leaving 11 bases between them.

This clonotype was counted a single time. At one boundary the junction diverges from the germline segment, which might be a read error. J is TRBJ2-7 and V is TRBV11-2; 9 bases match TRBD1. The CDR3 loop spans 14 amino acids. Germline CDR1 and CDR2: SGHAT and FQNNGV. CDR3 region: CVSSSRTGDYEKYF. CDR3 nucleotide sequence: TGTGTCAGCAGCTCTCGGACAGGGGACTACGAGAAGTACTTC.

The chain couples TRBV6-5 to TRBJ2-2, with 8 bases aligning to TRBD2. J gave up 0 bases and V 10 bases, and 10 bases lay outside the gene matches. Per germline, CDR1 MNHEY and CDR2 SVGAGI. The CDR3 extends over 16 amino acids. The CDR3: CATAGGTSSNTGELFF. CDR3 bases: TGTGCCACCGCAGGAGGGACTAGTTCGAACACCGGGGAGCTGTTTTTT.